Below, 4 T cell receptor beta chains from the same sample are listed, as sequenced in a study of T cell responses to AZD1222 COVID-19 vaccine. Clones were sequenced by immunoSEQ multiplex PCR, and TCRdb holds only the in-frame ones, with some missing. The repertoire holds about 140,000 clones, with around 90% as singletons. Sequencing was performed on peripheral blood, taken on day 0 of AZD1222 vaccination. The receptors here all came from an adult in good health.

This sequence joins TRBV10-3 and TRBJ1-2; 8 positions match TRBD1. Unmatched junction bases numbered 8, after V lost 10 bases and J lost 4 bases. The CDR3 sequence is 13 residues long. In germline, CDR1 is ENHRY, CDR2 SYGVKD. For the CDR3, the DNA is TGTGCCACCACGGACAGGGAAATCTATGGCTACACCTTC. Its translation: CATTDREIYGYTF.

The chain employs TRBV6-2 or TRBV6-3 and TRBJ2-2; 7 bases align to TRBD1. Germline CDR1 is MNHEY and CDR2 is SVGEGT. CDR3 length: 18 amino acids. J was trimmed by 5 bases and V by 0 bases; bases with no gene match: 12. CDR3 region: CASSYSPSAGGRTGELFF. CDR3 bases: TGTGCCAGCAGTTACTCCCCCTCGGCAGGGGGTCGGACCGGGGAGCTGTTTTTT.

The chain employs TRBV6-1 and TRBJ1-5, with D unclear. V was trimmed by 0 bases and J by 4 bases, leaving 7 bases between them. This CDR3 is built from 14 residues. The germline V gene has CDR1 MNHNS and CDR2 SASEGT. CDR3 nucleotide sequence: TGTGCCAGCAGTGAAGCCAGGTGGAATCAGCCCCAGCATTTT. It encodes CASSEARWNQPQHF.

This clone was recorded only once. V gene TRBV14 combines with J gene TRBJ2-4; 9 bases are shared with TRBD1. Germline values: CDR1 SGHDN, CDR2 FVKESK. V shed 4 bases, J shed 10 bases, and the junction held 5 bases outside the gene matches. The CDR3 totals 13 residues. The CDR3 here is CASSRDRAGIQYF. CDR3 bases: TGTGCCAGCAGCCGGGACAGGGCCGGGATTCAGTACTTC.